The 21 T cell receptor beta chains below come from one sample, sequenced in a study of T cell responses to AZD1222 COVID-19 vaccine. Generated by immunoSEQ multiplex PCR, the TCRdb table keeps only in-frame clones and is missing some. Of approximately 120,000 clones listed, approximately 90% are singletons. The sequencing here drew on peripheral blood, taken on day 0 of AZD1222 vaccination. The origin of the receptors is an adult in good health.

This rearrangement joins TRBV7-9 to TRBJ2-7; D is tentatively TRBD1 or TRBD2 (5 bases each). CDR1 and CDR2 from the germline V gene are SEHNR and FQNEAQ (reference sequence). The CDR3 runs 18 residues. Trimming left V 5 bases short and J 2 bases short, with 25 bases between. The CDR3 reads CASSTGPSRRGSPYEQYF. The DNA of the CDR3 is TGTGCCAGCAGCACAGGACCGAGTAGGCGAGGGTCCCCCTACGAGCAGTACTTC.

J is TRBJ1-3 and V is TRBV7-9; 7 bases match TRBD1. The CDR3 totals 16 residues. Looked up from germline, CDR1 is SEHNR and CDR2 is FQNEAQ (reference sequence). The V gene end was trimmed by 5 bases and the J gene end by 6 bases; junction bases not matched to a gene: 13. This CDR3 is CASSPQPGGGINTIYF. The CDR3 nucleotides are TGTGCCAGCAGCCCACAACCAGGGGGTGGGATAAACACCATATATTTT. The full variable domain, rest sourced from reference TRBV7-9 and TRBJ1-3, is DTGVSQNPRHKITKRGQNVTFRCDPISEHNRLYWYRQTLGQGPEFLTYFQNEAQLEKSRLLSDRFSAERPKGSFSTLEIQRTEQGDSAMYLCASSPQPGGGINTIYFGEGSWLTVV.

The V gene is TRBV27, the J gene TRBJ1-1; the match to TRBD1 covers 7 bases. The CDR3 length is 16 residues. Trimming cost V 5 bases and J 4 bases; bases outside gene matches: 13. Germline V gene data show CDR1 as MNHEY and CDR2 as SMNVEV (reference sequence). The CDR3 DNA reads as TGTGCCAGCAGTCCTCCCCCGGGACAGAGAGGCACTGAAGCTTTCTTT. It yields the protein CASSPPPGQRGTEAFF.

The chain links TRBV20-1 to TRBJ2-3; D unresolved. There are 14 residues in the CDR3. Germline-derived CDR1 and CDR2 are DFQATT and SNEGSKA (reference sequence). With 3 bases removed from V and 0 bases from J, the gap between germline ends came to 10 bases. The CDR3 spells CSASQTTSTDTQYF. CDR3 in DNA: TGCAGTGCTAGTCAGACAACTAGCACAGATACGCAGTATTTT.

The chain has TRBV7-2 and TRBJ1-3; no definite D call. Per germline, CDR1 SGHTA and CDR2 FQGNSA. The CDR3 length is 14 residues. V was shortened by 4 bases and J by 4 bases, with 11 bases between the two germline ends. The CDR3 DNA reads TGTGCCAGCAGCTCAACACGGTCGGGAAACACCATATATTTT. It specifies CASSSTRSGNTIYF.

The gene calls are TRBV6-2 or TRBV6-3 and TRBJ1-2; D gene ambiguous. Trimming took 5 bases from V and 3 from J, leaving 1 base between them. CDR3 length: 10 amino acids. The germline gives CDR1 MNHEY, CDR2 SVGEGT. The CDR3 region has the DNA TGTGCCAGCAGTCACTATGGCTACACCTTC. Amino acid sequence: CASSHYGYTF.

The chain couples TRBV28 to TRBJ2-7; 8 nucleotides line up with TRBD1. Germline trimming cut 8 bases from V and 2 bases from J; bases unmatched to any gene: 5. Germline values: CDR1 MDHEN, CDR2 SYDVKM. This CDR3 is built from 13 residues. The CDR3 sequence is CASQGTGPYEQYF. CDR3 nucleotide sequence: TGTGCCAGCCAAGGGACAGGCCCCTACGAGCAGTACTTC.

CDR3 protein: CASSPWANEQFF. CDR3 sequence (DNA): TGTGCCAGCAGCCCCTGGGCGAATGAGCAGTTCTTC. The chain joins TRBV2 to TRBJ2-1, with no clear D. Between the trimmed V and J ends, which lost 6 bases and 7 bases, there was a span of 10 bases. CDR1 SNHLY and CDR2 FYNNEI come from the germline V gene. This CDR3 comprises 12 residues.

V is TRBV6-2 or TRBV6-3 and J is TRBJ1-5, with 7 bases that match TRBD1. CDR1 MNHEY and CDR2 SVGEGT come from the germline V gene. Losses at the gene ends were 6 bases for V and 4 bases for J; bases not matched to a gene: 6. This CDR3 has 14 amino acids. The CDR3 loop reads CASSPDRENQPQHF. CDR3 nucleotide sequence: TGTGCCAGCAGCCCCGACAGGGAGAATCAGCCCCAGCATTTT.

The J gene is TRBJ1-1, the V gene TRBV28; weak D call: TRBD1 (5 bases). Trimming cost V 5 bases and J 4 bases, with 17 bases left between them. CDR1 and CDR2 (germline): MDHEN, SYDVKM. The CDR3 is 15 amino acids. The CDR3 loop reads CASSSLARGFTEAFF. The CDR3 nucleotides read TGTGCCAGCAGTAGTTTGGCAAGGGGATTCACTGAAGCTTTCTTT.

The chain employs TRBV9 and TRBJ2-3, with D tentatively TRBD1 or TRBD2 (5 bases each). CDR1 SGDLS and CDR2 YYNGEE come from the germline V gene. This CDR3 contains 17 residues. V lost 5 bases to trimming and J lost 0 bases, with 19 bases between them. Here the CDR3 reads CASSNHGGTASTDTQYF. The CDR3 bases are TGTGCCAGCAGTAACCATGGGGGAACGGCTAGCACAGATACGCAGTATTTT.

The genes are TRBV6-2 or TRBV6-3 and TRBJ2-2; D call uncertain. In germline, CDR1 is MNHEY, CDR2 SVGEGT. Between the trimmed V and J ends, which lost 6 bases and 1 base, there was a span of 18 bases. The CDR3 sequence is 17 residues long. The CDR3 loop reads CASSPAGPIRNTGELFF. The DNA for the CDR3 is TGTGCCAGCAGCCCGGCCGGGCCCATCAGGAACACCGGGGAGCTGTTTTTT.

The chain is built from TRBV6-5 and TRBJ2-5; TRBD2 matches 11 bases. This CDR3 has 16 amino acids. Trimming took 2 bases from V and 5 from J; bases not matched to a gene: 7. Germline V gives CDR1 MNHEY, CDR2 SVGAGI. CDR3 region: CASSYDLAGGWETQYF. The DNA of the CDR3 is TGTGCCAGCAGTTACGATCTAGCGGGAGGTTGGGAGACCCAGTACTTC.

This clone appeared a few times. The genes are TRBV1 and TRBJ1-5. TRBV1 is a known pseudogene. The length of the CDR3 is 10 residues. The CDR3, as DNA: TGCACCAGCAGCCGCCAGCCCCAGCATTTT. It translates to CTSSRQPQHF.

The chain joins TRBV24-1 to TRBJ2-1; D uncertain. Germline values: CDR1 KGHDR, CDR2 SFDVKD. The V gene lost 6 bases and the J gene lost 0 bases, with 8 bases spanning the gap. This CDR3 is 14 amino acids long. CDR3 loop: CATSSASSYNEQFF. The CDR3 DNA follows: TGTGCCACCAGTTCCGCCAGCTCCTACAATGAGCAGTTCTTC.

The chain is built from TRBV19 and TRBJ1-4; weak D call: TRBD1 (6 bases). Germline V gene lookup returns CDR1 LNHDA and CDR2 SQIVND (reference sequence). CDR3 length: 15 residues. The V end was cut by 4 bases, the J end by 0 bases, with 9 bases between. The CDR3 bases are TGTGCCAGTAGTACCGGACAGTCAACTAATGAAAAACTGTTTTTT. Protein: CASSTGQSTNEKLFF.

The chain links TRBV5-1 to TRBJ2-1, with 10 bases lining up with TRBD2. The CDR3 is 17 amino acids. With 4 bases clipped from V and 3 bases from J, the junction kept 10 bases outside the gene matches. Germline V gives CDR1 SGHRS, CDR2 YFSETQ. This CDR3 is CASSKGRLAGDYNEQFF. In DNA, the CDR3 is TGCGCCAGCAGCAAGGGTAGGCTAGCGGGGGACTACAATGAGCAGTTCTTC.

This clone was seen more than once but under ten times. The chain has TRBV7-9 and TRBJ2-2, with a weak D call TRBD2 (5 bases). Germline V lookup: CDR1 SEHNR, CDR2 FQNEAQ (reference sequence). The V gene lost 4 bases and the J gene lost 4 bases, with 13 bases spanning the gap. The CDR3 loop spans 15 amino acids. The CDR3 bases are TGTGCCAGCAGCTCGGGAAATTTGGGCACCGGGGAGCTGTTTTTT. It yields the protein CASSSGNLGTGELFF.

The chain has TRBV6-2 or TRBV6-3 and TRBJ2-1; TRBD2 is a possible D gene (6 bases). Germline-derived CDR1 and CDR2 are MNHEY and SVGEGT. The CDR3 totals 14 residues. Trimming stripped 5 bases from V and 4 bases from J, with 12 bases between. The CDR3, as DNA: TGTGCCAGCAGTAACCGGGAGCCTTACAATGAGCAGTTCTTC. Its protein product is CASSNREPYNEQFF.

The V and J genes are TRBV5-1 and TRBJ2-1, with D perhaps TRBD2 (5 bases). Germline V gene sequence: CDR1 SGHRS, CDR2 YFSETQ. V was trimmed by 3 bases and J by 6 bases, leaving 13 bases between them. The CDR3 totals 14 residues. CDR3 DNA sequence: TGCGCCAGCAGCTCCGTGACTAAGGGCAATGAGCAGTTCTTC. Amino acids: CASSSVTKGNEQFF.

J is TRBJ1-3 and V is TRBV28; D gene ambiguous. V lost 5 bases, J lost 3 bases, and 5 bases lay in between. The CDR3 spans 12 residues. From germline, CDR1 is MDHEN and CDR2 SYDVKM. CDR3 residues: CASSPSGNTIYF. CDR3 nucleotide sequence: TGTGCCAGCAGTCCCAGTGGAAACACCATATATTTT.